Only one count was recorded for the clone carrying this T cell receptor (beta chain). The CDR3 extends over 13 amino acids. In germline, CDR1 is SQVTM, CDR2 ANQGSEA. The V gene lost 5 bases and the J gene lost 6 bases, with 17 bases spanning the gap. The data belong to a study of T cell changes during pregnancy in multiple sclerosis. The assay was immunoSEQ multiplex PCR, and TCRdb's table has in-frame clones only and misses some. Altogether roughly 80,000 clones are present, 93% being singletons, with the ten largest covering 2.5%. The input for sequencing was peripheral blood, taken in the second trimester of pregnancy. The sequence was obtained from a female donor with multiple sclerosis, enrolled in a pregnancy study. V usage is TRBV29-1 and J usage is TRBJ2-7, with D uncertain. CDR3 region: CSVLTLPVAEQYF. Here the CDR3 DNA reads TGCAGCGTTCTAACTTTGCCCGTCGCCGAGCAGTACTTC.